The following is a TCR beta chain sequence with its context. The CDR3 is 16 amino acids. Trimming cost V 4 bases and J 2 bases, with 17 bases left between them. Germline V gene lookup returns CDR1 SGHTA and CDR2 FQGNSA. This specimen comes from a study of blood T cell repertoires in COVID-19. Study information: Some COVID-19 samples were acute and others convalescent; all came from the United States, Italy and Spain.

Per the original data handling: Reference gene primer amplification yielded estimated nucleated cell counts. Assay used: immunoSEQ multiplex PCR; TCRdb lists only in-frame clones, some missing. That table supplies the V and J calls and clone size; D and trimming were determined from the DNA. Counted here are roughly 53,000 clones, around 79% occurring once; the ten biggest clones make up 43%. The rearrangement joins TRBV7-2 to TRBJ2-5, with D perhaps matching TRBD2 (5 bases). This clonotype was sampled from a man between 65 and 79 years old with active or convalescent COVID-19. Sequenced: peripheral blood. CDR3 amino acids: CASSSRVGGRQETQYF. The DNA of the CDR3 is TGTGCCAGCAGCTCCCGCGTCGGCGGGCGGCAAGAGACCCAGTACTTC.